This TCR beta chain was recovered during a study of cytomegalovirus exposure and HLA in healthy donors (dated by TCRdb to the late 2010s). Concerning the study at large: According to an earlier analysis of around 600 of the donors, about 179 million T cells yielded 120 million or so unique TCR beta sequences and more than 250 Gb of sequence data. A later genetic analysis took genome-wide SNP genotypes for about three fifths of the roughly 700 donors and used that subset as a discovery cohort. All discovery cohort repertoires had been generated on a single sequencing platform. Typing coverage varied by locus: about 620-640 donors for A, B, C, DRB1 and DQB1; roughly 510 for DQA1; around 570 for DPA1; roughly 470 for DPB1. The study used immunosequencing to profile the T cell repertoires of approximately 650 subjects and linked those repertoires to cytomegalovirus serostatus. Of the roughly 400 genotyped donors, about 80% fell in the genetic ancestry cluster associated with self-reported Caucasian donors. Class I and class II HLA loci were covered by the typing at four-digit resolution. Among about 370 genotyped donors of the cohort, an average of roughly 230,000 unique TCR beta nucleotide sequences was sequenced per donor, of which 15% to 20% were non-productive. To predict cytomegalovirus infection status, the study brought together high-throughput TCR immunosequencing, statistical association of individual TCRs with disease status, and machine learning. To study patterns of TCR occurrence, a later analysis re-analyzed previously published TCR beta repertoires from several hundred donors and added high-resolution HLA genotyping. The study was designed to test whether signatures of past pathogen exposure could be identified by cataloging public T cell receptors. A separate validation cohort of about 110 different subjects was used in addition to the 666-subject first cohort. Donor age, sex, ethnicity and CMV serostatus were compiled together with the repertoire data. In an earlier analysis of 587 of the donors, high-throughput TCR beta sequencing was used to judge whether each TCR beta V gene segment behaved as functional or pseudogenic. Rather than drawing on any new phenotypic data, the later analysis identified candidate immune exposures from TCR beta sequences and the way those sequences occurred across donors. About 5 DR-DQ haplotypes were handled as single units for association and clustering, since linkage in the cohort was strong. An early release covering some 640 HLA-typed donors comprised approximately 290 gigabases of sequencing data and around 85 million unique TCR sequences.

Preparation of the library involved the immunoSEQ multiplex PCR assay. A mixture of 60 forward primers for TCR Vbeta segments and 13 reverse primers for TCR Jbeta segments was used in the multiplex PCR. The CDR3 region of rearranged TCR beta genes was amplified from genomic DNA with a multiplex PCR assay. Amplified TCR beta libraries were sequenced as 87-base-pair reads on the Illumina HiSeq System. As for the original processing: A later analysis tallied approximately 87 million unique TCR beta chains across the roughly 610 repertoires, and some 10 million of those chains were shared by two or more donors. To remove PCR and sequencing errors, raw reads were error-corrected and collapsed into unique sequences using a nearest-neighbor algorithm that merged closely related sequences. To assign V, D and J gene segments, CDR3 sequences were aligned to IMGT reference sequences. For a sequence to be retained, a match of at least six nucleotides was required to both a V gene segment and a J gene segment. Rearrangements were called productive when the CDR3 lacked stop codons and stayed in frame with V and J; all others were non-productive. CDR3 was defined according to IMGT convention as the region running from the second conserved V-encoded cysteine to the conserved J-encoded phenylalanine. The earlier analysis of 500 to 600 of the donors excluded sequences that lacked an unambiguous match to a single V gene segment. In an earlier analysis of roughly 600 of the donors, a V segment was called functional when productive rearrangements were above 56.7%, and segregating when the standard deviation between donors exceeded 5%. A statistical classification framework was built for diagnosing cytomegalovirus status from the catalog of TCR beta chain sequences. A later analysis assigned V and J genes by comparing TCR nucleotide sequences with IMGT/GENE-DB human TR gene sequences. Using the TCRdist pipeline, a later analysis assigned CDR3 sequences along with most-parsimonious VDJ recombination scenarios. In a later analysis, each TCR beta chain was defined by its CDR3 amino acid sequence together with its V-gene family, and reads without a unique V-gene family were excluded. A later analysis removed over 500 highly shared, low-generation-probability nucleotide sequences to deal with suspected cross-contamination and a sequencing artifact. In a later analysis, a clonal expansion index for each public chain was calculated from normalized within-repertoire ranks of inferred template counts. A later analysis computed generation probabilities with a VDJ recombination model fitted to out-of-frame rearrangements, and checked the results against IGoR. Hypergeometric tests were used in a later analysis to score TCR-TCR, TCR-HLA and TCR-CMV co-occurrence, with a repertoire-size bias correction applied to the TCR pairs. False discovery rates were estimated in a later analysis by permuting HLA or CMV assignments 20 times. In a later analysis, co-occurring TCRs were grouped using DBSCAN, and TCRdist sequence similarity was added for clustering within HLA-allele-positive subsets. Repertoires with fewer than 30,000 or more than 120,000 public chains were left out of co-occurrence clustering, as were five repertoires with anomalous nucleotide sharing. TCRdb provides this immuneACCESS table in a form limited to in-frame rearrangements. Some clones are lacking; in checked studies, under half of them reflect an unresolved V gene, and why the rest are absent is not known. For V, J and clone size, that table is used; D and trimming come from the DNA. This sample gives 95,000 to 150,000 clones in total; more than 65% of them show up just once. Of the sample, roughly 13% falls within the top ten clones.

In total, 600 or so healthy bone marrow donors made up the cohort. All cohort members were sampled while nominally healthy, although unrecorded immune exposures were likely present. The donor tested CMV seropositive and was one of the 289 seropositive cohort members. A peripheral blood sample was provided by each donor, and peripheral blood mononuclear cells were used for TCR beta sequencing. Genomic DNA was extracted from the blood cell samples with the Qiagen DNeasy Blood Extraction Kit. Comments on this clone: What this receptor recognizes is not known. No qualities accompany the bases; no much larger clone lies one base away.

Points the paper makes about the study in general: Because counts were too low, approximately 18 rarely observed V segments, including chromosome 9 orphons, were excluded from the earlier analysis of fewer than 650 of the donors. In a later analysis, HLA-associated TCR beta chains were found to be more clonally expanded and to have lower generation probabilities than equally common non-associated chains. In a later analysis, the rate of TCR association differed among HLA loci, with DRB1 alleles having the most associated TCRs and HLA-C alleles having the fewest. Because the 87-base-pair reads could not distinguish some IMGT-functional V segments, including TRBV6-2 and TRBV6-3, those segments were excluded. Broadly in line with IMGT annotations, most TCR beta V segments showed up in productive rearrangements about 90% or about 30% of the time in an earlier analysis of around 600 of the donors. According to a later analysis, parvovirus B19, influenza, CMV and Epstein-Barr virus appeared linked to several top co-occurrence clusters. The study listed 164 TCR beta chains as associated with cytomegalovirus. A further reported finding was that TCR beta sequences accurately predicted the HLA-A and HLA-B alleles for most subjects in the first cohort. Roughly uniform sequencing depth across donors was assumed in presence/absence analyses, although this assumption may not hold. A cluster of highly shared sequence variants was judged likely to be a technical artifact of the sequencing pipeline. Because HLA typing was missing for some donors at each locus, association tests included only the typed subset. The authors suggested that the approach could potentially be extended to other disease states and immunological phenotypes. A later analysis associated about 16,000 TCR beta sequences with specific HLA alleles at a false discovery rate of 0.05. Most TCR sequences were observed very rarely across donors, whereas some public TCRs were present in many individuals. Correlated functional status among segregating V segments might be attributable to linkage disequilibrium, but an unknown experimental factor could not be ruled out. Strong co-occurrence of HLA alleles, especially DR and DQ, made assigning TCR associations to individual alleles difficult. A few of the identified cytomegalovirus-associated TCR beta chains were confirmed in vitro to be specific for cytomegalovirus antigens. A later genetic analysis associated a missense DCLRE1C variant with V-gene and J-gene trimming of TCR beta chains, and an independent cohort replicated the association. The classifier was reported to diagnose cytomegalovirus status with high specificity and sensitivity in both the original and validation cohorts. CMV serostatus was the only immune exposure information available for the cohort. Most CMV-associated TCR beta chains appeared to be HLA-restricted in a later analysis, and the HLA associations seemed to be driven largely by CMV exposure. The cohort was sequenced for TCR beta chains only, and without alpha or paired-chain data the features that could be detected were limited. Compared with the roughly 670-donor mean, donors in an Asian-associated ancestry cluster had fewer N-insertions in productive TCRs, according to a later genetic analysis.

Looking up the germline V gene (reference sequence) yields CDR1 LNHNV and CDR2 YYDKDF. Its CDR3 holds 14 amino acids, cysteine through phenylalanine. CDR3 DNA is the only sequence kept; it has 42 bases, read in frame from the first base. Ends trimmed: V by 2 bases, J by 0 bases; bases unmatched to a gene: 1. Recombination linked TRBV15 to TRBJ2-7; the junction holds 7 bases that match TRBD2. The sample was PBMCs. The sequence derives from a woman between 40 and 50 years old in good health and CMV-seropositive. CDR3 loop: CATSRRDYSYEQYF. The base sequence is TGTGCCACCAGCAGACGGGACTACTCCTACGAGCAGTACTTC.